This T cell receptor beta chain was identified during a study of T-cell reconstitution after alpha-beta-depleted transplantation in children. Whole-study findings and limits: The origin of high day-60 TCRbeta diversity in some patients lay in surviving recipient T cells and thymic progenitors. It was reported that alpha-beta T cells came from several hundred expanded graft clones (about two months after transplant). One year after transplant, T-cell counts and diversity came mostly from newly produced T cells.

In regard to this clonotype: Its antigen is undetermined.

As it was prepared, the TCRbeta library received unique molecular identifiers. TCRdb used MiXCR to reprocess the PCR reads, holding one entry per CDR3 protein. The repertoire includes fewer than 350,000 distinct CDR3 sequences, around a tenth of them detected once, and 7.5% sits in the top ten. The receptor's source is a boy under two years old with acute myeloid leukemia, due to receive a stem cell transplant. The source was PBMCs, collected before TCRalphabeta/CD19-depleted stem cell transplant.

CDR3 sequence: CATSRAGTGVNEQFF. CDR3 DNA sequence: TGTGCCACCAGCAGAGCCGGGACAGGAGTCAATGAGCAGTTCTTC. The rearrangement uses TRBV15 and TRBJ2-1, with 8 bases matching TRBD1. Unmatched junction bases numbered 5, after V lost 1 base and J lost 6 bases. Germline V CDR1 and CDR2: LNHNV, YYDKDF (reference sequence). The CDR3 runs to 15 residues. The full variable domain, with the rest looked up from reference TRBV15 and TRBJ2-1, is DAMVIQNPRYQVTQFGKPVTLSCSQTLNHNVMYWYQQKSSQAPKLLFHYYDKDFNNEADTPDNFQSRRPNTSFCFLDIRSPGLGDTAMYLCATSRAGTGVNEQFFGPGTRLTVL.